This T cell receptor (beta chain) was recorded in a study of T cell changes during pregnancy in multiple sclerosis. Notes on this clone: The junction does not match germline at one end; this may be a read error.

This CDR3 is built from 9 residues. Germline V CDR1 and CDR2: SNHLY, FYNNEI. Repertoires were generated with immunoSEQ multiplex PCR, while TCRdb's copy carries only in-frame clones and drops some. The table lists about 40,000 clones, 90% to 95% of them singletons. The gene calls are TRBV2 and TRBJ2-5; D might be TRBD2 (6 bases). This clonotype was sampled from a female donor with multiple sclerosis, enrolled in a pregnancy study. The input for sequencing was CD8+ T cells from peripheral blood mononuclear cells, taken before pregnancy. The CDR3 loop is CATGGEEDF. The CDR3 nucleotides are TGTGCCACTGGAGGGGAAGAGGACTTC.